A single sample is the source of the 8 T cell receptor beta chains below, sequenced in a study of blood T cell repertoires in COVID-19. The data were produced by immunoSEQ multiplex PCR, yet TCRdb's version contains in-frame clones alone and is incomplete. The sample has about 150,000 clones, 76% seen once. Sequenced input: peripheral blood. Receptors were obtained from a woman older than 75 with acute or convalescent COVID-19.

The chain is built from TRBV4-2 and TRBJ2-5; TRBD2 agrees at 9 bases. The CDR3 extends over 17 amino acids. V was pared by 4 bases and J by 5 bases, with 14 bases of the junction left unmatched. CDR1 and CDR2 from the germline V gene are LGHNA and YNFKEQ. Here the CDR3 reads CASSPSSGGHPRETQYF. The CDR3 nucleotides are TGTGCCAGCAGCCCGTCAAGCGGGGGGCACCCGAGGGAGACCCAGTACTTC.

This chain links TRBV10-3 with TRBJ2-5; 11 nucleotides line up with TRBD2. J was trimmed by 1 base and V by 3 bases; bases with no gene match: 4. There are 16 residues in the CDR3. Germline values: CDR1 ENHRY, CDR2 SYGVKD. The CDR3 DNA sequence: TGTGCCATCAGTGAAGGCCTAGCGGGGGGCCAAGAGACCCAGTACTTC. Translation: CAISEGLAGGQETQYF.

This clone has a handful of counts. V is TRBV4-1 and J is TRBJ1-2; 9 bases align to TRBD1. The CDR3 extends over 13 amino acids. Germline-derived CDR1 and CDR2 are MGHRA and YSYEKL. V shed 6 bases, J shed 3 bases, and the junction held 2 bases outside the gene matches. The DNA for the CDR3 is TGCGCCAGCAGTCGGGACAGGGACTATGGCTACACCTTC. It specifies CASSRDRDYGYTF.

This clone was seen a handful of times. The chain recombines TRBV30 with TRBJ1-1; D is perhaps TRBD1 (5 bases). In germline, CDR1 is GTSNPN, CDR2 SVGIG (reference sequence). The CDR3 consists of 14 residues. V was clipped by 1 base and J by 4 bases, with 13 bases between them. CDR3 coding DNA: TGTGCCTGGAGTGCCTTTATCGGGGGCACTGAAGCTTTCTTT. It translates to CAWSAFIGGTEAFF. Full variable domain (remainder filled in from reference TRBV30 and TRBJ1-1): SQTIHQWPATLVQPVGSPLSLECTVEGTSNPNLYWYRQAAGRGLQLLFYSVGIGQISSEVPQNLSASRPQDRQFILSSKKLLLSDSGFYLCAWSAFIGGTEAFFGQGTRLTVV.

CDR3 protein: CASSLTSGRVSNEQFF. The CDR3 nucleotides read TGTGCCAGCTCTCTAACTAGCGGGAGAGTAAGCAATGAGCAGTTCTTC. This chain connects TRBV18 to TRBJ2-1, with 11 bases that match TRBD2. After removal of 6 bases from V and 6 bases from J, the junction contained 10 bases not matched to a gene. The CDR3 extends over 16 amino acids. Germline CDR1 is KGHSH and CDR2 is LQKENI.

The chain is built from TRBV5-6 and TRBJ1-1; the D gene is possibly TRBD1 (5 bases). V shed 7 bases and J shed 0 bases, with 7 bases lying between them. The CDR3 has 12 residues. The V gene's germline CDR1 is SGHDT and CDR2 YYEEEE. The CDR3 DNA follows: TGTGCCAGCGCCAGGGTGAACACTGAAGCTTTCTTT. Translation: CASARVNTEAFF.

V usage is TRBV2 and J usage is TRBJ2-3; the match to TRBD2 covers 7 bases. The V gene end was trimmed by 6 bases and the J gene end by 0 bases; junction bases not matched to a gene: 0. The CDR3 loop spans 13 amino acids. Germline CDR1 SNHLY, CDR2 FYNNEI. In DNA form, the CDR3 reads TGTGCCAGCAGGCGGGGGAGCACAGATACGCAGTATTTT. This translates into CASRRGSTDTQYF.

Concerning this clone itself: The sample holds other DNA sequences that translate to the same CDR3. The chain is built from TRBV4-2 and TRBJ1-5; D remains unclear. V was pared by 0 bases and J by 2 bases, with 5 bases between. Germline V lookup: CDR1 LGHNA, CDR2 YNFKEQ. The CDR3 is 14 amino acids. The CDR3: CASSQDPGNQPQHF. The CDR3 coding sequence is TGTGCCAGCAGCCAAGATCCGGGCAATCAGCCCCAGCATTTT.